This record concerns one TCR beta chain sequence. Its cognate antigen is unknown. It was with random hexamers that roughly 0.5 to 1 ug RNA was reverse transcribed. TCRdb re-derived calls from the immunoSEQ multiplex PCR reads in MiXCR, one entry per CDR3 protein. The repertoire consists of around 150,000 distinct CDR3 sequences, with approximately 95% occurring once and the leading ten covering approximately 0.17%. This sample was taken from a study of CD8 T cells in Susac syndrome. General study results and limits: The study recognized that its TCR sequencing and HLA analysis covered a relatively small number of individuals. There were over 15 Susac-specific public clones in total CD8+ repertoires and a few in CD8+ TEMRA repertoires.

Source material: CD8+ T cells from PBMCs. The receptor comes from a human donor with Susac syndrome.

CDR3 protein: CASSYSGLAGSTGELFF. CDR3 in DNA: TGTGCCAGCAGTTACTCGGGACTAGCGGGATCCACCGGGGAGCTGTTTTTT. J is TRBJ2-2 and V is TRBV6-5; 13 bases line up with TRBD2. The CDR3 runs 17 residues. V trimming: 0 bases; J trimming: 4 bases; junction bases outside the gene matches: 2. The V gene's germline CDR1 is MNHEY and CDR2 SVGAGI.